The rows below give T cell receptor beta chains drawn from one sample of a study of blood T cell repertoires in COVID-19. Using immunoSEQ multiplex PCR, the repertoire was profiled, and TCRdb retains in-frame clones only, with some absent. Found here are 100,000 or so clones, roughly 96% of them singletons; the top ten hold about 4.5%. Input material: peripheral blood. These receptors all stem from a human donor with active COVID-19. The donor label of this sample is uncertain. Each CDR3 is given with its conserved first and last residue. Fields, in order: D gene, V gene, clone size, J gene, CDR3 protein, CDR3 DNA. A D gene is named only where the DNA matches it firmly. For some rows the clone size is stated as once, few or many, or as a class when expanded; others skip it.

d_gene: TRBD2; v_gene: TRBV7-2; abundance: -; j_gene: TRBJ2-2; CDR3aa: CASSLSLAGGSGTGELFF; CDR3nt: TGTGCCAGCAGCTTATCGCTAGCGGGAGGGTCCGGAACCGGGGAGCTGTTTTTT
d_gene: -; v_gene: TRBV5-1; abundance: -; j_gene: TRBJ2-1; CDR3aa: CASSFISGSSYNEQFF; CDR3nt: TGCGCCAGCAGCTTTATCTCGGGAAGCTCCTACAATGAGCAGTTCTTC
d_gene: -; v_gene: TRBV27; abundance: -; j_gene: TRBJ2-7; CDR3aa: CASSLGGNSYEQYF; CDR3nt: TGTGCCAGCAGTTTAGGGGGCAATTCCTACGAGCAGTACTTC
d_gene: -; v_gene: TRBV5-8; abundance: -; j_gene: TRBJ1-1; CDR3aa: CASSHVGGARIGTEAFF; CDR3nt: TGTGCCAGCAGCCACGTAGGGGGGGCGCGGATTGGAACTGAAGCTTTCTTT
d_gene: -; v_gene: TRBV3-1/TRBV3-2; abundance: -; j_gene: TRBJ2-5; CDR3aa: CASSHDIRNGRQETQYF; CDR3nt: TGTGCCAGCAGCCATGACATCAGGAATGGAAGGCAAGAGACCCAGTACTTC
d_gene: -; v_gene: TRBV5-5; abundance: -; j_gene: TRBJ2-1; CDR3aa: CASSLGSQGPYNEQFF; CDR3nt: TGTGCCAGCAGCTTGGGGAGTCAGGGGCCCTACAATGAGCAGTTCTTC
d_gene: TRBD2; v_gene: TRBV9; abundance: once; j_gene: TRBJ2-6; CDR3aa: CASSVMSGEGTGANVLTF; CDR3nt: TGTGCCAGCAGCGTAATGAGTGGGGAGGGTACCGGGGCCAACGTCCTGACTTTC
d_gene: TRBD2; v_gene: TRBV11-2; abundance: -; j_gene: TRBJ2-7; CDR3aa: CASSLDGGTSVYEQYF; CDR3nt: TGTGCCAGCAGCTTAGATGGGGGGACTAGTGTCTACGAGCAGTACTTC
d_gene: TRBD1; v_gene: TRBV9; abundance: -; j_gene: TRBJ2-5; CDR3aa: CASSVAAGGWETQYF; CDR3nt: TGTGCCAGCAGCGTAGCAGCAGGGGGCTGGGAGACCCAGTACTTC
d_gene: -; v_gene: TRBV23-1; abundance: -; j_gene: TRBJ2-7; CDR3aa: CASSQSRGSSYEQYF; CDR3nt: TGCGCCAGCAGTCAATCTAGGGGCAGCTCCTACGAGCAGTACTTC
d_gene: TRBD2; v_gene: TRBV5-1; abundance: -; j_gene: TRBJ2-3; CDR3aa: CASSLLAGVGADTQYF; CDR3nt: TGCGCCAGCAGCTTACTAGCGGGAGTGGGGGCAGATACGCAGTATTTT
d_gene: -; v_gene: TRBV14; abundance: -; j_gene: TRBJ2-7; CDR3aa: CASSQKGGPSDEQYF; CDR3nt: TGTGCCAGCAGCCAAAAGGGCGGGCCCAGCGACGAGCAGTACTTC
d_gene: TRBD1; v_gene: TRBV18; abundance: -; j_gene: TRBJ2-1; CDR3aa: CASSPGAGGFYNEQFF; CDR3nt: TGTGCCAGCTCACCAGGGGCAGGGGGCTTCTACAATGAGCAGTTCTTC
d_gene: TRBD2; v_gene: TRBV3-1/TRBV3-2; abundance: -; j_gene: TRBJ2-3; CDR3aa: CASSQEGASGAADTQYF; CDR3nt: TGTGCCAGCAGCCAAGAGGGGGCTAGCGGGGCGGCAGATACGCAGTATTTT
d_gene: TRBD1; v_gene: TRBV5-1; abundance: once; j_gene: TRBJ1-3; CDR3aa: CASSWDSGNTIYF; CDR3nt: TGCGCCAGCAGCTGGGACAGCGGAAACACCATATATTTT
d_gene: -; v_gene: TRBV5-1; abundance: -; j_gene: TRBJ2-5; CDR3aa: CASSFYGMPETQYF; CDR3nt: TGCGCCAGCAGCTTTTACGGGATGCCAGAGACCCAGTACTTC
d_gene: TRBD2; v_gene: TRBV7-2; abundance: -; j_gene: TRBJ2-1; CDR3aa: CASSLGVGTSGYNEQFF; CDR3nt: TGTGCCAGCAGCTTAGGCGTAGGGACTAGCGGTTACAATGAGCAGTTCTTC
d_gene: -; v_gene: TRBV1; abundance: -; j_gene: TRBJ1-3; CDR3aa: CTSSQDRGEGNTIYF; CDR3nt: TGCACCAGCAGCCAAGACAGGGGCGAGGGAAACACCATATATTTT
d_gene: -; v_gene: TRBV2; abundance: -; j_gene: TRBJ2-5; CDR3aa: CASRARETQYF; CDR3nt: TGTGCCAGCAGGGCTAGAGAGACCCAGTACTTC
d_gene: -; v_gene: TRBV29-1; abundance: -; j_gene: TRBJ1-1; CDR3aa: CSATNSYPTEAFF; CDR3nt: TGCAGCGCCACAAACAGCTACCCCACTGAAGCTTTCTTT
d_gene: TRBD2; v_gene: TRBV2; abundance: -; j_gene: TRBJ2-7; CDR3aa: CASNTGLAGGVEQYF; CDR3nt: TGTGCCAGCAATACAGGACTAGCGGGCGGGGTTGAGCAGTACTTC
d_gene: -; v_gene: TRBV28; abundance: -; j_gene: TRBJ1-2; CDR3aa: CASKFPAGAADEGYGYTF; CDR3nt: TGTGCCAGCAAATTCCCTGCGGGGGCCGCCGATGAGGGCTATGGCTACACCTTC
d_gene: TRBD1; v_gene: TRBV6-4; abundance: -; j_gene: TRBJ2-3; CDR3aa: CASSTGGREADTQYF; CDR3nt: TGTGCCAGCAGCACAGGGGGCAGGGAGGCAGATACGCAGTATTTT
d_gene: TRBD2; v_gene: TRBV9; abundance: -; j_gene: TRBJ2-2; CDR3aa: CASSVDTSGRNTGELFF; CDR3nt: TGTGCCAGCAGCGTAGATACTAGCGGGAGGAACACCGGGGAGCTGTTTTTT
d_gene: TRBD2; v_gene: TRBV19; abundance: -; j_gene: TRBJ2-7; CDR3aa: CASSILAGVNYEQYF; CDR3nt: TGTGCCAGTAGTATACTAGCGGGGGTGAACTACGAGCAGTACTTC
d_gene: TRBD2; v_gene: TRBV9; abundance: -; j_gene: TRBJ2-1; CDR3aa: CASSVSGGVLEQFF; CDR3nt: TGTGCCAGCAGCGTTAGCGGGGGGGTCCTCGAGCAGTTCTTC
d_gene: TRBD1; v_gene: TRBV6-5; abundance: -; j_gene: TRBJ1-3; CDR3aa: CASSFTGAGNTIYF; CDR3nt: TGTGCCAGCAGTTTTACAGGGGCTGGAAACACCATATATTTT